This TCR beta chain comes out of a study of metastatic and nonmetastatic thyroid tumors. About the study: From malignant and benign thyroid patients, repertoires in blood and in tumor or nodule tissue were compared.

Per germline, CDR1 SGHTA and CDR2 FQGTGA. The V gene end was trimmed by 5 bases and the J gene end by 4 bases; junction bases not matched to a gene: 5. The CDR3 runs to 15 residues. Per the original data handling: Using the CDR3 differences seen across clinicopathological groups, the authors built a distant-metastasis classifier for papillary thyroid cancer, which was meant to discriminate distant-metastatic patients. Using MiXCR, TCRdb reanalyzed the PCR reads. TCRdb assigned the V and J calls; the authors' analysis was not used. This sample yields about 13,000 clones, of which about 30% are seen a single time; 10% to 15% belongs to the top ten. Among the patients, none had received any treatment before thyroid surgery. Comments on this clone: What it binds is not known.

General observations from the study: The reported finding was significantly higher TCR beta diversity in malignant thyroid tumors relative to benign nodules, in blood and tumor.

The sequencing sample was made of tumor tissue. This TCR came from a male donor with papillary thyroid cancer or a benign thyroid nodule (not recorded which). Some clones in this sample may be carry-over from other donors' samples. The genes are TRBV7-3 and TRBJ2-6; TRBD2 aligns across 7 bases. CDR3 sequence reads: CASSPGGSGANVLTF. The CDR3 DNA is TGTGCCAGCAGCCCGGGAGGATCCGGGGCCAACGTCCTGACTTTC.